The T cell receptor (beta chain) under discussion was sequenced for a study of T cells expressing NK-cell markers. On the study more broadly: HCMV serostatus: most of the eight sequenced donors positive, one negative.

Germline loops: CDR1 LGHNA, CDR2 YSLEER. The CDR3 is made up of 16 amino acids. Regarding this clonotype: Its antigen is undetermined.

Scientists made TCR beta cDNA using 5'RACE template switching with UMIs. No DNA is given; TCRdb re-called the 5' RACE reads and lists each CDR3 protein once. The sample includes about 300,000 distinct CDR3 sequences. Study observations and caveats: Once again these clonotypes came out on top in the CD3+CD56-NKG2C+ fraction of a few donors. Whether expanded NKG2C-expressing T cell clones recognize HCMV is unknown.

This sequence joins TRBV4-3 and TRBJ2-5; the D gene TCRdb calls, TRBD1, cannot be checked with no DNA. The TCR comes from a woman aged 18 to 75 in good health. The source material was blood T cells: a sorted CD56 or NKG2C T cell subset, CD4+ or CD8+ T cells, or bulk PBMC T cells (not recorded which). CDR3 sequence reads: CASSPWGQGARETQYF.